One sample yielded the 15 T cell receptor beta chains listed below, sequenced in a study of T cells in Graves' hyperthyroidism and ophthalmopathy. Amplified TCR beta CDR3 regions came from RNA transcripts. The HTBI primer set served for first-round RT-PCR of the TCR CDR3. One entry per CDR3 protein results from TCRdb running MiXCR on the multiplex PCR reads. The sample has 480,000 or so distinct CDR3 sequences, 46% seen once. The specimen sequenced was peripheral blood or thyroid tissue (not recorded which). The origin of the receptors is an adult woman with Graves' disease, either hyperthyroidism or ophthalmopathy (not recorded which).

This clonotype has at least ten counts. The J gene is TRBJ1-1, the V gene TRBV6-5, with a tentative D call TRBD1 (5 bases). CDR1 is MNHEY, CDR2 SVGAGI, per germline. The CDR3 has 13 residues. V was pared by 5 bases and J by 5 bases, with 12 bases between. The CDR3 sequence is CASSPRERTEAFF. As DNA, the CDR3 is TGTGCCAGCAGTCCCAGGGAGCGAACTGAAGCTTTCTTT.

This clonotype came up many times. The V call is TRBV7-2, the J call TRBJ2-7, with D possibly matching TRBD1 (5 bases). The V gene lost 5 bases and the J gene lost 5 bases, with 16 bases spanning the gap. This CDR3 has 14 residues. Germline V CDR1 and CDR2: SGHTA, FQGNSA. DNA for the CDR3: TGTGCCAGCAGCACTCAGGGCGGCGTAAACGAGCAGTACTTC. This codes for CASSTQGGVNEQYF.

For this clonotype: Since a much larger clone is just one base distant, this may be a read error. The V and J genes are TRBV19 and TRBJ1-5; tentative D call: TRBD1 (6 bases). CDR1 LNHDA and CDR2 SQIVND come from the germline V gene (reference sequence). The CDR3 consists of 16 residues. Trimming took 3 bases from V and 4 from J, leaving 16 bases between them. The CDR3 DNA reads TGTGCCAGTAGTATGATAGCAGGGGTGAGTAATCAGCCCCAGCATTTT. Protein product: CASSMIAGVSNQPQHF.

This clonotype was observed many times. The CDR3 DNA sequence: TGTGCCAGCACAGGGGGCCGCACTGAAGCTTTCTTT. Amino acids: CASTGGRTEAFF. The genes are TRBV3-1 and TRBJ1-1, with 8 bases that match TRBD1. Germline loops: CDR1 LGHDT, CDR2 YNNKEL (reference sequence). Trimming took 7 bases from V and 4 from J; bases not matched to a gene: 2. This CDR3 contains 12 residues.

DNA for the CDR3: TGTGCCAGCAGCGTAGGGGCTAGCGGGACGGCGACCCAGTACTTC. Its translation: CASSVGASGTATQYF. The gene calls are TRBV9 and TRBJ2-5; 9 bases match TRBD2. The germline V gene encodes CDR1 SGDLS and CDR2 YYNGEE. This CDR3 is 15 amino acids long. V lost 0 bases to trimming and J lost 7 bases; unmatched junction nucleotides: 7.

This clonotype was seen more than once but under ten times. The chain combines TRBV20-1 with TRBJ2-7, with 7 positions matching TRBD2. Germline V lookup: CDR1 DFQATT, CDR2 SNEGSKA (reference sequence). With V trimmed by 4 bases and J by 4 bases, 7 bases remained unmatched. The CDR3 spans 13 residues. The CDR3 here is CSATPGLQYEQYF. As DNA, the CDR3 is TGCAGTGCTACTCCGGGACTACAATACGAGCAGTACTTC.

This clonotype appeared many times. The chain employs TRBV19 and TRBJ1-1; D may be TRBD1 (6 bases). The germline V and J ends were trimmed by 7 bases and 3 bases, with 12 bases remaining between them. In germline, CDR1 is LNHDA, CDR2 SQIVND (reference sequence). This CDR3 contains 13 residues. The CDR3 bases are TGTGCCAGTATCAATGAGGGGGACACTGAAGCTTTCTTT. Its translation is CASINEGDTEAFF. The whole variable domain, filled in from reference TRBV19 and TRBJ1-1, reads DGGITQSPKYLFRKEGQNVTLSCEQNLNHDAMYWYRQDPGQGLRLIYYSQIVNDFQKGDIAEGYSVSREKKESFPLTVTSAQKNPTAFYLCASINEGDTEAFFGQGTRLTVV.

This clonotype was counted many times. The chain combines TRBV6-5 with TRBJ2-5; 8 bases agree with TRBD2. Trimming removed 7 bases from V and 2 bases from J; junction bases left unmatched: 15. The CDR3 contains 17 residues. Germline-derived CDR1 and CDR2 are MNHEY and SVGAGI. CDR3 sequence reads: CASNPNLRGGPQETQYF. CDR3 bases: TGTGCCAGCAACCCCAACCTACGGGGGGGACCTCAAGAGACCCAGTACTTC.

CDR3 residues: CASSLMVAGPNTGELFF. The CDR3 DNA sequence: TGTGCCAGCAGCTTAATGGTGGCGGGCCCGAACACCGGGGAGCTGTTTTTT. The J gene is TRBJ2-2, the V gene TRBV7-3; D may be TRBD2 (5 bases). V gave up 1 base and J gave up 0 bases, with 12 bases separating them. The CDR3 length is 17 residues. The germline CDR1 and CDR2 sequences are SGHTA and FQGTGA.

The chain joins TRBV7-9 to TRBJ1-6; D remains unclear. V shed 7 bases and J shed 5 bases, with 12 bases lying between them. Germline V gene data show CDR1 as SEHNR and CDR2 as FQNEAQ (reference sequence). CDR3 length: 14 amino acids. The CDR3 DNA is TGTGCCAGCAAGTTAGGCGGGAATAATTCACCCCTCCACTTT. Amino acids: CASKLGGNNSPLHF.

With regard to this clonotype: Because it lacks the conserved phenylalanine or tryptophan at the end, this CDR3 is likely a read error. Because the CDR3's place on the DNA is in doubt, the DNA is left out and the CDR3 is given as listed by TCRdb. The chain combines TRBV11-2 with TRBJ2-5; the D call TRBD1 from the table was never checked on the DNA. Germline V lookup: CDR1 SGHAT, CDR2 FQNNGV. Counting both end residues, the CDR3 totals 11 amino acids. CDR3: CASSLLGATNT.

The gene calls are TRBV20-1 and TRBJ2-7; 8 bases map to TRBD2. V gave up 3 bases and J gave up 0 bases; unmatched junction bases: 7. Germline V lookup: CDR1 DFQATT, CDR2 SNEGSKA (reference sequence). The length of the CDR3 is 15 residues. As DNA, the CDR3 is TGCAGTGCTAGTACGAGCGGGAGTAGCTCCTACGAGCAGTACTTC. This translates into CSASTSGSSSYEQYF.

V gene TRBV6-5 combines with J gene TRBJ1-1; possible D gene TRBD1, 5 bases. The CDR3 is 18 residues long. V shed 0 bases and J shed 9 bases, with 26 bases lying between them. Germline lookup yields CDR1 MNHEY and CDR2 SVGAGI. CDR3 DNA: TGTGCCAGCAGTTACTCGGTTTTCGGAGGAGGGGACTATGGCCAAGCTTTCTTT. The encoded protein is CASSYSVFGGGDYGQAFF.

The chain joins TRBV7-2 to TRBJ2-2, with D tentatively TRBD2 (6 bases). With 6 bases removed from V and 7 bases from J, the gap between germline ends came to 15 bases. The CDR3 spans 14 residues. Germline CDR1 SGHTA, CDR2 FQGNSA. The CDR3 loop reads CASSDEPGDGELFF. CDR3 in DNA: TGTGCCAGCAGTGACGAACCGGGAGACGGGGAGCTGTTTTTT.

The rearrangement links TRBV2 to TRBJ2-2; the D gene is possibly TRBD1 (6 bases). Germline V gene lookup returns CDR1 SNHLY and CDR2 FYNNEI. The CDR3 totals 14 residues. The V end was cut by 6 bases, the J end by 4 bases, with 12 bases between. The chain's CDR3 is CASSLGQRTGELFF. CDR3 in DNA: TGTGCCAGCAGCTTGGGACAACGCACCGGGGAGCTGTTTTTT.